The 2 T cell receptor beta chains below were found in one sample sequenced in a study of T cell responses to AZD1222 COVID-19 vaccine. TCRdb's table, derived via immunoSEQ multiplex PCR, lists solely in-frame clones and lacks some. The repertoire holds 150,000 to 200,000 clones, with around 90% as singletons. The source material was peripheral blood, sampled 28 days after the second AZD1222 dose. These receptors were obtained from an adult who received the AZD1222 COVID-19 vaccine.

V gene TRBV27 combines with J gene TRBJ1-1, with TRBD1 as a possible D gene (5 bases). V was clipped by 5 bases and J by 4 bases, with 14 bases between them. This CDR3 is built from 14 residues. CDR1 is MNHEY, CDR2 SMNVEV, per germline (reference sequence). CDR3 coding DNA: TGTGCCAGCAGTCCCTGGATGGGGACCACTGAAGCTTTCTTT. Protein product: CASSPWMGTTEAFF.

This clone was counted a single time. V is TRBV30 and J is TRBJ2-2, with 15 bases lining up with TRBD2. The ends lost 8 bases at V and 5 bases at J; junction bases unmatched: 3. The CDR3 spans 14 residues. CDR1 GTSNPN and CDR2 SVGIG come from the germline V gene (reference sequence). DNA for the CDR3: TGTGCCCGAGGACTAGCGGGGGGGACCGGGGAGCTGTTTTTT. Its translation is CARGLAGGTGELFF.